The present T cell receptor beta chain was sequenced within a study of T-cell memory formation after mild COVID-19. About this clonotype: Antigen specificity is unknown.

After 5'RACE with constant-segment primers, TCR alpha and TCR beta cDNA libraries carrying sample barcodes and UMIs were obtained. TCRdb reanalysed the 5' RACE reads using MiXCR and keeps one entry per CDR3 protein. The table shows hundreds of thousands of distinct CDR3 sequences, with 20% occurring only once. The CDR3 is 13 residues long. Per the germline V gene, CDR1 is SEHNR and CDR2 is FQNEAQ (reference sequence). With 3 bases removed from V and 4 bases from J, the gap between germline ends came to 7 bases. The study, taken as a whole, reports: From day 15 to 85, contracting clones were balanced between CD4 and CD8, whereas later expanders leaned toward CD4+. Contracting CD8+ clones were enriched in EMRA, CD4+ mainly in CM and EM. Second-wave clones with a day 37 peak had unconfirmed SARS-CoV-2 specificity.

The receptor comes from an adult woman who had mild COVID-19 (a few samples of this study predate the infection). Cell type and time point are not known. The V call is TRBV7-9, the J call TRBJ2-1; D not resolved. Source material: PBMCs or a T cell subset sorted from them (not recorded which). The CDR3 sequence: CASSFPGYNEQFF. The CDR3 DNA follows: TGTGCCAGCAGCTTTCCCGGATACAATGAGCAGTTCTTC.